This note documents a single T cell receptor (beta chain) sequence. Antigen: not known. These data are taken from a study of OX40 agonist ivuxolimab in advanced cancers. Study-wide findings and caveats: Circulating CD4+ and CD8+ T cells showed clonal expansion by week 6 at 0.1 to 3.0 mg/kg.

Germline V gives CDR1 LGHNA, CDR2 YSLEER. The CDR3 is 13 amino acids. V was clipped by 4 bases and J by 4 bases, with 10 bases between them. Systemic immunosuppression or autoimmune disease history was grounds to exclude patients. The table came from immunoSEQ multiplex PCR; TCRdb's copy has only in-frame clones and leaves some out. The repertoire holds about 66,000 clones, with 87% as singletons. V is TRBV4-3 and J is TRBJ1-2, with D possibly matching TRBD1 (5 bases). Sequencing was performed on CD4+ or CD8+ T cells sorted from blood, taken in a trial of the OX40 agonist ivuxolimab. The receptor was derived from an adult with an advanced solid tumor such as melanoma, head and neck, liver or kidney cancer. DNA of the CDR3: TGCGCCAGCAGCCCGGGGGGAGGCTATGGCTACACCTTC. This encodes CASSPGGGYGYTF.